The next 22 T cell receptor beta chains were all read from a single sample in a study of early T cells in non-severe SARS-CoV-2 infection (dated by TCRdb to about 2021). Receptor amplification or capture employed 5' RACE. The sequencing machine was a NextSeq 500. TCRdb reanalyzed the raw reads on its own, using fastp at Q25 for trimming and MiXCR for clone calling, and kept in-frame beta chains. Each CDR3 protein appears once, grouped with its most common genes and DNA. This sample has about 67,000 distinct CDR3 sequences in its table, and 9.5% to 13% of those were observed once. Clones ranked in the top ten supply 3.5% to 4% of the sample. The sequenced material came from whole blood. These TCRs come from an adult who was a healthcare worker with PCR-confirmed SARS-CoV-2 infection or an uninfected control (not recorded which).

The V gene is TRBV6-1, the J gene TRBJ2-6; 7 bases agree with TRBD1. The ends lost 5 bases at V and 1 base at J; junction bases unmatched: 5. This CDR3 is 16 amino acids long. Germline V lookup: CDR1 MNHNS, CDR2 SASEGT. CDR3 nucleotide sequence: TGTGCCAGCAGTATGACAGGGAAGTCTGGGGCCAACGTCCTGACTTTC. This gives the protein CASSMTGKSGANVLTF.

This clonotype has ten or more counts. V and J are TRBV29-1 and TRBJ2-4; perhaps D is TRBD1 or TRBD2 (6 bases each). V lost 5 bases, J lost 1 base, and 21 bases lay in between. Germline V gene data show CDR1 as SQVTM and CDR2 as ANQGSEA. The CDR3 has 17 amino acids. The CDR3 sequence: CSVRPGAGIDAKNIQYF. CDR3 DNA sequence: TGCAGCGTTCGCCCGGGGGCAGGGATCGATGCCAAAAACATTCAGTACTTC. Full variable domain (rest looked up from reference TRBV29-1 and TRBJ2-4): SAVISQKPSRDICQRGTSLTIQCQVDSQVTMMFWYRQQPGQSLTLIATANQGSEATYESGFVIDKFPISRPNLTFSTLTVSNMSPEDSSIYLCSVRPGAGIDAKNIQYFGAGTRLSVL.

This clonotype showed up many times. The CDR3 region has the DNA TGTGCCAGCAGCCAAACCGGGACAGACAGGACTAATGAAAAACTGTTTTTT. Translated: CASSQTGTDRTNEKLFF. The genes are TRBV11-2 and TRBJ1-4; TRBD1 matches 7 bases. V lost 5 bases, J lost 2 bases, and 11 bases stayed unmatched. Per germline, CDR1 SGHAT and CDR2 FQNNGV. This CDR3 comprises 17 residues.

This clonotype occurred many times. The chain recombines TRBV2 with TRBJ2-1, with 7 bases matching TRBD1. Germline CDR1 is SNHLY and CDR2 is FYNNEI. The CDR3 totals 15 residues. The V gene end was trimmed by 4 bases and the J gene end by 2 bases; junction bases not matched to a gene: 5. In DNA form, the CDR3 reads TGTGCCAGCAGTGGACAGGGTGTCCCCTACAATGAGCAGTTCTTC. Translation: CASSGQGVPYNEQFF.

Remarks on this clonotype: A much larger clone differs by one base, so this may be a read error. The V gene is TRBV7-8, the J gene TRBJ2-3; the D gene is possibly TRBD2 (5 bases). CDR1 SGHVS and CDR2 FQNEAQ come from the germline V gene. V was clipped by 1 base and J by 11 bases, with 10 bases between them. CDR3 size: 12 residues. The CDR3 bases are TGTGCCAGCAGCTTAGAAGAGGGCAGGCAGTATTTT. Translated, it gives CASSLEEGRQYF. The whole variable domain, remainder taken from reference TRBV7-8 and TRBJ2-3, is GAGVSQSPRYKVAKRGQDVALRCDPISGHVSLFWYQQALGQGPEFLTYFQNEAQLDKSGLPSDRFFAERPEGSVSTLKIQRTQQEDSAVYLCASSLEEGRQYFGPGTRLTVL.

This clonotype was seen ten or more times. The chain combines TRBV5-1 with TRBJ2-3; 7 positions agree with TRBD1. The germline V gene has CDR1 SGHRS and CDR2 YFSETQ. V lost 4 bases and J lost 7; bases outside the gene matches: 6. The CDR3 loop spans 13 amino acids. In nucleotides, the CDR3 is TGCGCCAGCAGCACAGACAGGGAGAATACGCAGTATTTT. It specifies CASSTDRENTQYF.

The chain joins TRBV6-1 to TRBJ2-3, with a possible D match to TRBD1 (5 bases). Germline CDR1 reads MNHNS; CDR2 reads SASEGT. The CDR3 extends over 16 amino acids. The V end lost 6 bases, the J end lost 4 bases, and 20 bases lay between the germline ends. CDR3 DNA sequence: TGTGCCAGCAGCCAGGGTGAGTGGGCTGGCGCAGATACGCAGTATTTT. Its protein product is CASSQGEWAGADTQYF.

The gene calls are TRBV9 and TRBJ2-3; 12 positions match TRBD2. From germline, CDR1 is SGDLS and CDR2 YYNGEE. The CDR3 spans 16 residues. The junction had 4 bases not matched to a gene; V was cut back by 1 base and J by 4 bases. The DNA for the CDR3 is TGTGCCAGCAGCGTACTAGCGGGGGGGCCCGCAGATACGCAGTATTTT. The encoded protein is CASSVLAGGPADTQYF. The variable domain in full, with the rest retrieved from reference TRBV9 and TRBJ2-3, is DSGVTQTPKHLITATGQRVTLRCSPRSGDLSVYWYQQSLDQGLQFLIQYYNGEERAKGNILERFSAQQFPDLHSELNLSSLELGDSALYFCASSVLAGGPADTQYFGPGTRLTVL.

This clonotype has just a few counts. The rearrangement links TRBV2 to TRBJ1-4; tentatively, D is TRBD1 (6 bases). Germline V lookup: CDR1 SNHLY, CDR2 FYNNEI. This CDR3 contains 14 residues. Between the trimmed V and J ends, which lost 5 bases and 0 bases, there was a span of 7 bases. The CDR3 reads CASSTGTTNEKLFF. CDR3 coding DNA: TGTGCCAGCAGTACAGGGACAACTAATGAAAAACTGTTTTTT.

In this sample, this clonotype turned up many times. This chain connects TRBV20-1 to TRBJ1-1, with unresolved D. V was trimmed by 2 bases and J by 3 bases, leaving 7 bases between them. This CDR3 is 12 amino acids long. The germline V gene has CDR1 DFQATT and CDR2 SNEGSKA (reference sequence). CDR3 residues: CSARLRDTEAFF. The CDR3 region has the DNA TGCAGTGCTAGACTCCGGGACACTGAAGCTTTCTTT.

This clonotype was observed at least ten times. The gene calls are TRBV18 and TRBJ1-1; no definite D call. The germline CDR1 and CDR2 sequences are KGHSH and LQKENI. This CDR3 has 13 amino acids. The germline V and J ends were trimmed by 3 bases and 1 base, with 6 bases remaining between them. CDR3 residues: CASSPSQNTEAFF. DNA for the CDR3: TGTGCCAGCTCACCTTCCCAGAACACTGAAGCTTTCTTT. The full variable domain, with the rest looked up from reference TRBV18 and TRBJ1-1, is NAGVMQNPRHLVRRRGQEARLRCSPMKGHSHVYWYRQLPEEGLKFMVYLQKENIIDESGMPKERFSAEFPKEGPSILRIQQVVRGDSAAYFCASSPSQNTEAFFGQGTRLTVV.

This clonotype was recorded at least ten times. V and J are TRBV27 and TRBJ1-1, with D maybe TRBD1 (6 bases). V gave up 5 bases and J gave up 4 bases, with 14 bases separating them. CDR1 is MNHEY, CDR2 SMNVEV, per germline (reference sequence). The CDR3 contains 14 residues. Here the CDR3 reads CASSIQGRATEAFF. The CDR3 nucleotides are TGTGCCAGCAGTATACAGGGCAGGGCCACTGAAGCTTTCTTT.

Ten or more counts support this clonotype. The chain employs TRBV20-1 and TRBJ2-7; 8 nucleotides match TRBD1. CDR1 is DFQATT and CDR2 is SNEGSKA in the germline V gene (reference sequence). The V and J ends lost 0 bases and 3 bases, in that order; junction bases with no gene match: 10. There are 16 residues in the CDR3. The CDR3, as DNA: TGCAGTGCTAGAGATTTCCGTATACAGGGGGTCTACGAGCAGTACTTC. It specifies CSARDFRIQGVYEQYF.

The chain carries TRBV20-1 and TRBJ2-3, with a possible D match to TRBD1 (5 bases). Germline CDR1 is DFQATT and CDR2 is SNEGSKA (reference sequence). V was clipped by 0 bases and J by 3 bases, with 13 bases between them. CDR3 length equals 15 residues. The CDR3 DNA sequence: TGCAGTGCTAGAGATCACAGGTTTGGGACAGATACGCAGTATTTT. The encoded protein is CSARDHRFGTDTQYF.

This clonotype was recorded many times. The rearrangement links TRBV3-1 to TRBJ1-1; 8 nucleotides agree with TRBD1. The V and J ends lost 4 bases and 6 bases, in that order; junction bases with no gene match: 16. Germline-derived CDR1 and CDR2 are LGHDT and YNNKEL (reference sequence). CDR3 length: 17 amino acids. CDR3: CASSLGQGPPGSPEAFF. The DNA of the CDR3 is TGTGCCAGCAGCCTAGGACAGGGCCCCCCCGGCTCCCCTGAAGCTTTCTTT.

The chain is built from TRBV20-1 and TRBJ2-5; D call uncertain. V was trimmed by 3 bases and J by 2 bases, leaving 7 bases between them. Per the germline V gene, CDR1 is DFQATT and CDR2 is SNEGSKA (reference sequence). The CDR3 loop spans 12 amino acids. The CDR3 here is CSARGQQETQYF. DNA for the CDR3: TGCAGTGCTAGGGGCCAGCAAGAGACCCAGTACTTC.

The rearrangement uses TRBV28 and TRBJ1-2; 7 nucleotides line up with TRBD1. The germline V gene encodes CDR1 MDHEN and CDR2 SYDVKM. The CDR3 has 15 amino acids. The junction had 10 bases not matched to a gene; V was cut back by 6 bases and J by 3 bases. CDR3 bases: TGTGCCAGCAGCCTTGGGAGGGGGCTTGACTATGGCTACACCTTC. Encoded protein: CASSLGRGLDYGYTF.

CDR3 in amino acids: CASSYAPGLYGYTF. In DNA form, the CDR3 reads TGTGCCAGCAGTTACGCCCCTGGTCTCTATGGCTACACCTTC. This chain links TRBV6-5 with TRBJ1-2, with no clear D. Germline-derived CDR1 and CDR2 are MNHEY and SVGAGI. The CDR3 totals 14 residues. The V end lost 2 bases, the J end lost 4 bases, and 11 bases lay between the germline ends.

This clonotype was recorded at least ten times. The chain carries TRBV7-9 and TRBJ2-7; D gene unclear. Germline assignment: CDR1 SEHNR and CDR2 FQNEAQ (reference sequence). V was shortened by 8 bases and J by 9 bases, with 14 bases between the two germline ends. The CDR3 is made up of 11 amino acids. The chain's CDR3 is CASQTPSGQYF. CDR3 sequence (DNA): TGTGCCAGCCAGACCCCATCGGGGCAGTACTTC.

The sample holds a few counts of this clonotype. V is TRBV5-1 and J is TRBJ2-1; no clear D gene. CDR3 length equals 12 residues. CDR1 SGHRS and CDR2 YFSETQ come from the germline V gene. With 4 bases removed from V and 15 bases from J, the gap between germline ends came to 17 bases. In DNA form, the CDR3 reads TGCGCCAGCAGCCCCCTAACGGGCACCCCGTTCTTC. Amino acid sequence: CASSPLTGTPFF.

This clonotype was detected ten times or more. This sequence joins TRBV7-6 and TRBJ2-3; TRBD2 agrees at 7 bases. The CDR3 is 15 residues long. CDR1 SGHVS and CDR2 FNYEAQ come from the germline V gene. V gave up 8 bases and J gave up 2 bases; unmatched junction bases: 10. The CDR3 is CASGTGAGYTDTQYF. CDR3 bases: TGTGCCAGCGGAACAGGAGCGGGATACACAGATACGCAGTATTTT.

The CDR3 nucleotides are TGCAGCGTTCCGGGGGCCTCAGATACGCAGTATTTT. Protein: CSVPGASDTQYF. The V gene is TRBV29-1, the J gene TRBJ2-3; the D call may be TRBD1 or TRBD2 (6 bases each). The V end was cut by 5 bases, the J end by 4 bases, with 10 bases between. The CDR3 totals 12 residues. Germline V gene sequence: CDR1 SQVTM, CDR2 ANQGSEA.